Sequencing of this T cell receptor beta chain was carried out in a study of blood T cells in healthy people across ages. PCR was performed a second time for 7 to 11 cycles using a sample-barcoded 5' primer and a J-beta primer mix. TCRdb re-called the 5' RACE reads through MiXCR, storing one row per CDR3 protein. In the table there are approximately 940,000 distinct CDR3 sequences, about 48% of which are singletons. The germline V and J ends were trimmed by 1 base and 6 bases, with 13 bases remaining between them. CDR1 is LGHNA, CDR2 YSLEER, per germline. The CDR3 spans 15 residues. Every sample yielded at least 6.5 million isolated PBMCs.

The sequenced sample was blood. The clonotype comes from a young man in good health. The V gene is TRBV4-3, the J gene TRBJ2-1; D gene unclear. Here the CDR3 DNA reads TGCGCCAGCAGCCAAGGAGCCCTACAGATCAATGAGCAGTTCTTC. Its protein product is CASSQGALQINEQFF.